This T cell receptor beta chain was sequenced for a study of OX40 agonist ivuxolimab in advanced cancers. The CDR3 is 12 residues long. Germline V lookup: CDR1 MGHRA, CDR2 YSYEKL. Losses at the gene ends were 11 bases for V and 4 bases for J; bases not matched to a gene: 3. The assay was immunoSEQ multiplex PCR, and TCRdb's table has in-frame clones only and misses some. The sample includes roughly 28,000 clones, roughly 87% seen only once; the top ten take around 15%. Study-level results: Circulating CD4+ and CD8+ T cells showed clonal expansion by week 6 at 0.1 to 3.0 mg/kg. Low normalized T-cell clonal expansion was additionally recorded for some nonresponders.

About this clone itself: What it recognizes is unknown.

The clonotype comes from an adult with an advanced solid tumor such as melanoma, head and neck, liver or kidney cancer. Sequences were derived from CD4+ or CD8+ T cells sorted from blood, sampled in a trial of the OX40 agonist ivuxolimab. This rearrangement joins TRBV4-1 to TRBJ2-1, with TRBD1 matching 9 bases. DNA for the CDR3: TGCGCCGTGGGACAGGGATACAATGAGCAGTTCTTC. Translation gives CAVGQGYNEQFF.